This TCR beta chain was profiled in a study of blood T cells in healthy people across ages. Findings and caveats of the study: Age advanced and TCR beta diversity per million T cells fell, roughly linearly.

Sample-barcoded 5' priming and a J-beta primer mix drove a second PCR of 7 to 11 cycles. TCRdb used MiXCR to reprocess the 5' RACE reads, holding one entry per CDR3 protein. The sample lists 700,000 to 950,000 distinct CDR3 sequences, roughly 41% occurring once. Germline V gives CDR1 MNHEY, CDR2 SMNVEV (reference sequence). V lost 8 bases, J lost 9 bases, and 9 bases stayed unmatched. This CDR3 spans 12 amino acids. Investigators took about 9.2 milliliters of peripheral blood from every donor. In the case of this clonotype: Its antigen is not identified.

The chain carries TRBV27 and TRBJ2-7, with 8 bases fitting TRBD2. What was sequenced was blood. The TCR originated in a woman in her sixties in good health. The CDR3 nucleotides read TGTGCCAGCGGACTAGCCGCGCATGCGCAGTACTTC. Translated: CASGLAAHAQYF.